Following are 14 T cell receptor beta chains from one sample sequenced in a study of T cell changes during pregnancy in multiple sclerosis. Assay: immunoSEQ multiplex PCR; the TCRdb copy retains only in-frame clones and omits some. The table has approximately 68,000 clones, approximately 90% seen once. The sequenced sample was peripheral blood, obtained in the second trimester of pregnancy. These receptors were obtained from a female donor with multiple sclerosis, enrolled in a pregnancy study.

The J gene is TRBJ2-6, the V gene TRBV13, with D possibly TRBD1 on 5 matching bases. The CDR3 totals 16 residues. V was cut by 5 bases and J by 0 bases, with 11 bases left in between. The germline CDR1 and CDR2 sequences are PRHDT and FYEKMQ (reference sequence). CDR3 loop: CASSPRARSGANVLTF. The DNA for the CDR3 is TGTGCCAGCAGCCCCAGGGCTCGCTCTGGGGCCAACGTCCTGACTTTC.

The rearrangement joins TRBV27 to TRBJ1-2; D ambiguous. This CDR3 is 15 amino acids long. Trimming stripped 2 bases from V and 0 bases from J, with 10 bases between. The germline V gene has CDR1 MNHEY and CDR2 SMNVEV (reference sequence). CDR3 sequence (DNA): TGTGCCAGCAGTTTACGAGGGTTGGCTAACTATGGCTACACCTTC. Translation gives CASSLRGLANYGYTF.

This clone was counted a single time. The chain joins TRBV7-2 to TRBJ1-1; TRBD1 is a possible D gene (5 bases). CDR1 and CDR2 from the germline V gene are SGHTA and FQGNSA. The V gene lost 3 bases and the J gene lost 1 base, with 6 bases spanning the gap. The CDR3 sequence is 13 residues long. The DNA for the CDR3 is TGTGCCAGCAGCTTCCAGGGGAACACTGAAGCTTTCTTT. As protein: CASSFQGNTEAFF. Variable domain in full (rest from reference TRBV7-2 and TRBJ1-1): GAGVSQSPSNKVTEKGKDVELRCDPISGHTALYWYRQSLGQGLEFLIYFQGNSAPDKSGLPSDRFSAERTGGSVSTLTIQRTQQEDSAVYLCASSFQGNTEAFFGQGTRLTVV.

V and J are TRBV6-5 and TRBJ2-2; D remains unclear. V lost 6 bases and J lost 7, with 12 bases in between. This CDR3 is 13 amino acids long. Germline-derived CDR1 and CDR2 are MNHEY and SVGAGI. CDR3 loop: CASRVGVYGELFF. CDR3 nucleotides: TGTGCCAGCAGAGTAGGAGTTTACGGGGAGCTGTTTTTT.

The chain carries TRBV6-5 and TRBJ1-2; D might be TRBD1 (6 bases). Trimming shortened V by 7 bases and J by 4 bases, and 16 bases separated the two germline ends. The germline V gene has CDR1 MNHEY and CDR2 SVGAGI. The CDR3 sequence is 14 residues long. The CDR3 coding sequence is TGTGCCAGCACCACAGGGACGGGTGGCTATGGCTACACCTTC. It is translated as CASTTGTGGYGYTF.

This chain uses TRBV5-1 with TRBJ2-5, with TRBD2 matching 8 bases. In germline, CDR1 is SGHRS, CDR2 YFSETQ. The CDR3 covers 14 residues. V was clipped by 4 bases and J by 4 bases; unmatched bases: 6. CDR3: CASSHGTSGETQYF. CDR3 coding DNA: TGCGCCAGCAGCCATGGGACTAGTGGAGAGACCCAGTACTTC.

This clone was picked up a small number of times. The V call is TRBV27, the J call TRBJ1-1; 9 bases agree with TRBD1. CDR3 size: 16 residues. Trimming cost V 5 bases and J 3 bases; bases outside gene matches: 10. Germline V lookup: CDR1 MNHEY, CDR2 SMNVEV (reference sequence). CDR3 in amino acids: CASSPDRGRSYTEAFF. For the CDR3, the DNA is TGTGCCAGCAGTCCGGACAGGGGACGGTCCTACACTGAAGCTTTCTTT.

The rearrangement joins TRBV11-3 to TRBJ1-1; 7 bases agree with TRBD1. The CDR3 has 13 residues. The germline V gene encodes CDR1 SGHNT and CDR2 YENEEA. V lost 4 bases to trimming and J lost 7 bases; unmatched junction nucleotides: 6. Here the CDR3 reads CASSSRGDSEAFF. CDR3 coding DNA: TGTGCCAGCAGCTCGCGGGGGGACAGTGAAGCTTTCTTT.

The chain is built from TRBV30 and TRBJ1-5, with D unresolved. The CDR3 has 13 residues. With 0 bases removed from V and 5 bases from J, the gap between germline ends came to 8 bases. The V gene's germline CDR1 is GTSNPN and CDR2 SVGIG (reference sequence). For the CDR3, the DNA is TGTGCCTGGAGTGTTGGGGAGTATCAGCCCCAGCATTTT. This gives the protein CAWSVGEYQPQHF.

This clone was observed a single time. The rearrangement uses TRBV20-1 and TRBJ2-2, with D perhaps TRBD1 (5 bases). The CDR3 runs to 11 residues. The V end lost 4 bases, the J end lost 5 bases, and 5 bases lay between the germline ends. Looked up from germline, CDR1 is DFQATT and CDR2 is SNEGSKA (reference sequence). CDR3 nucleotide sequence: TGCAGTGCTACAGGGACCGGGGAGCTGTTTTTT. Residues: CSATGTGELFF.

The chain links TRBV6-1 to TRBJ2-3; a weak D match, TRBD2 (6 bases). The CDR3 totals 15 residues. V was trimmed by 7 bases and J by 3 bases, leaving 17 bases between them. Per germline, CDR1 MNHNS and CDR2 SASEGT. The CDR3: CASIDDSSETDTQYF. CDR3 coding DNA: TGTGCCAGCATCGATGATTCTAGCGAGACAGATACGCAGTATTTT.

For the CDR3, the DNA is TGTGCCAGCAGGCCCTTAGCGGGGGGCACTGAAGCTTTCTTT. Translated: CASRPLAGGTEAFF. The chain has TRBV11-2 and TRBJ1-1, with D possibly matching TRBD1 (5 bases). CDR3 size: 14 residues. The V end lost 6 bases, the J end lost 4 bases, and 15 bases lay between the germline ends. The germline gives CDR1 SGHAT, CDR2 FQNNGV.

This sequence joins TRBV5-6 and TRBJ1-5; 9 positions agree with TRBD1. Germline V lookup: CDR1 SGHDT, CDR2 YYEEEE. CDR3 length: 15 amino acids. V was pared by 1 base and J by 6 bases, with 5 bases of the junction left unmatched. As DNA, the CDR3 is TGTGCCAGCAGCTTGACGGGACAGGGCTCTCAGCCCCAGCATTTT. Its translation: CASSLTGQGSQPQHF.

The V and J genes are TRBV6-1 and TRBJ1-2; perhaps TRBD1 as D (5 bases). Deletions cut 2 bases from V and 8 bases from J, with 15 bases between. Looked up from germline, CDR1 is MNHNS and CDR2 is SASEGT. CDR3 size: 14 residues. DNA of the CDR3: TGTGCCAGCAGTGAACGGGGGGGGGAGAGCGGCTACACCTTC. Its protein is CASSERGGESGYTF.